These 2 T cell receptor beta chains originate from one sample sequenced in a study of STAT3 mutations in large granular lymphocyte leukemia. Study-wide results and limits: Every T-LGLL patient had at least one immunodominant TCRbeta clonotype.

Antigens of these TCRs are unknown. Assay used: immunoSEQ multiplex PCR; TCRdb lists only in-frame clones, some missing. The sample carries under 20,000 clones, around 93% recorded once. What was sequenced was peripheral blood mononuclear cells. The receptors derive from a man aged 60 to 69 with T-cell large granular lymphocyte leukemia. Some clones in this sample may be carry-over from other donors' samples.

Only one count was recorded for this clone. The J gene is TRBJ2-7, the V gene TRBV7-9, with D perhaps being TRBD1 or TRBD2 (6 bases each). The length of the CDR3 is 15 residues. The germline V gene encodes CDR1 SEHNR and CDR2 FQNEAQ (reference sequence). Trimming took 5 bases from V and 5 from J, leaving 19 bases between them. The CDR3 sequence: CASSRVNREEDEQYF. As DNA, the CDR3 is TGTGCCAGCAGCCGGGTAAACAGGGAGGAGGACGAGCAGTACTTC.

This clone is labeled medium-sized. The CDR3 DNA reads as TGCGCCAGCAGCTTGGGCACAGGGGGCGCGGGTGAGCAGTTCTTC. It translates to CASSLGTGGAGEQFF. The chain is built from TRBV5-1 and TRBJ2-1; TRBD1 aligns across 9 bases. Trimming removed 0 bases from V and 9 bases from J; junction bases left unmatched: 7. Per germline, CDR1 SGHRS and CDR2 YFSETQ. This CDR3 comprises 15 residues.